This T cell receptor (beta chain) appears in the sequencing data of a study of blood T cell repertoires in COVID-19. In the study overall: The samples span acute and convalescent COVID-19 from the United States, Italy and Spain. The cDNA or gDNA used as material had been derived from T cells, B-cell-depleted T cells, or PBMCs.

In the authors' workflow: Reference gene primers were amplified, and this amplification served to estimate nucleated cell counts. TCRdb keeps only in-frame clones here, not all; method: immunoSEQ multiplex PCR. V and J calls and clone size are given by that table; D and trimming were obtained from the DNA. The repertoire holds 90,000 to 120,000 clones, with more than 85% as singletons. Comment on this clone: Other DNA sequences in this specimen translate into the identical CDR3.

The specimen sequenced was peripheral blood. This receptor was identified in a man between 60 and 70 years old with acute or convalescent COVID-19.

CDR3 amino acids: CASSPGQGQETQYF. The DNA of the CDR3 is TGTGCCAGCAGCCCCGGACAGGGGCAAGAGACCCAGTACTTC. The genes are TRBV5-8 and TRBJ2-5; 9 bases match TRBD1. The germline V gene has CDR1 SGHTS and CDR2 YDEGEE. After removal of 4 bases from V and 2 bases from J, the junction contained 3 bases not matched to a gene. The CDR3 has 14 residues. Complete variable domain (other parts from reference TRBV5-8 and TRBJ2-5): EAGVTQSPTHLIKTRGQQATLRCSPISGHTSVYWYQQALGLGLQFLLWYDEGEERNRGNFPPRFSGRQFPNYSSELNVNALELEDSALYLCASSPGQGQETQYFGPGTRLLVL.